Included here is one T cell receptor (beta chain) sequence, with context. What it recognizes is unknown. CDR3 size: 16 residues. The germline CDR1 and CDR2 sequences are SGHAT and FQNNGV. Trimming took 2 bases from V and 4 from J, leaving 15 bases between them. This entry belongs to a study of vaccination and CD4 T cells after COVID-19. Study as a whole: Post-COVID specimens were obtained a median about 100 days after diagnosis (range 35 to 161). Stimulation of the cells used overlapping spike peptide pools from SARS-CoV-2 and from the common cold coronaviruses HCoV-NL63, HCoV-OC43 and HCoV-229E. Study-level results: Spike mono-reactivity was evident in 304 of the 307 vaccine-specific clones derived from convalescent patients.

The treatment here: approximately nine-day PBMC culture with coronavirus spike peptide pools or control peptides (ViraFEST assay). At the Johns Hopkins FTIC core, DNA taken from cultured CD4+ T cells was sequenced by way of the Oncomine TCR Beta short-read assay. Genomic DNA from cultured CD4+ T cells was extracted. Each CDR3 protein gets one entry after TCRdb re-called the PCR reads with MiXCR. The sample includes approximately 12,000 distinct CDR3 sequences, roughly three fifths seen only once; the top ten take around 8%. The chain recombines TRBV11-2 with TRBJ2-1, with D hard to call. Sequenced: CD4+ T cells from blood, cultured in vitro. This receptor was taken from a human donor who had recovered from COVID-19. The CDR3 nucleotides read TGTGCCAGCAGCTTAATCAAGTTTTCCCTTTACAATGAGCAGTTCTTC. Translated, it gives CASSLIKFSLYNEQFF.